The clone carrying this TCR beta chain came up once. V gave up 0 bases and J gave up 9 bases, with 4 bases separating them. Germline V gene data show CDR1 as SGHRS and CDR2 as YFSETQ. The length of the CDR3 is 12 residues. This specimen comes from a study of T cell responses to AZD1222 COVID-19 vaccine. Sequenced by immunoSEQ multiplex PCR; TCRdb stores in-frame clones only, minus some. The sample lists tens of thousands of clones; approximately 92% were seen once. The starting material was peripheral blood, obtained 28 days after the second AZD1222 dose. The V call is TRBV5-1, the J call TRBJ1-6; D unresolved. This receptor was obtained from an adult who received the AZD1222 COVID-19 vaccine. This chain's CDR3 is CASSLDSSPLHF. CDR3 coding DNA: TGCGCCAGCAGCTTGGATTCTTCACCCCTCCACTTT.